This T cell receptor (beta chain) was sequenced in a study of blood T cell repertoires in COVID-19. Study-level information: Sites across the United States, Italy and Spain contributed samples from acute and convalescent COVID-19. Nucleic acid was either cDNA or gDNA, and it came from T cells, B-cell-depleted T cells, or PBMCs.

This clone was observed once. Germline loops: CDR1 LGHDT, CDR2 YNNKEL (reference sequence). V was clipped by 6 bases and J by 3 bases, with 6 bases between them. This CDR3 is 11 amino acids long. Per the study methods: Amplification of reference gene primers provided the estimated nucleated cell counts. Here immunoSEQ multiplex PCR was the method, and the copy in TCRdb shows in-frame clones only, minus some. Clone size and V and J calls were adopted from that table, with D and trimming inferred from the DNA. The repertoire holds about 86,000 clones, with approximately 88% as singletons. This TCR was sampled from an elderly woman with active or convalescent COVID-19. The chain has TRBV3-1 (or the pseudogene TRBV3-2) and TRBJ2-7; no definite D call. Sequenced: peripheral blood. The CDR3 protein is CASRSHYEQYF. The CDR3 nucleotides read TGTGCCAGCAGGTCCCACTACGAGCAGTACTTC.